This TCR beta chain originates from a study of cytomegalovirus exposure and HLA in healthy donors (dated by TCRdb to between 2016 and 2019). A note on the overall study: A later analysis indicated that the roughly 120 validation repertoires were generated on the platform also employed for the 650 to 850 repertoires of the first cohort. The study was designed to test whether signatures of past pathogen exposure could be identified by cataloging public T cell receptors. In addition to the first cohort of about 650 subjects, a separate validation cohort of 120 different subjects was used. High-throughput TCR immunosequencing, statistical association of individual TCRs with disease status, and machine learning were combined to predict cytomegalovirus infection status.

Study-wide findings and limitations: The authors suggested that the approach could potentially be extended to other disease states and immunological phenotypes. In vitro tests confirmed that a few of the cytomegalovirus-associated TCR beta chains recognize cytomegalovirus antigens. In a later analysis, TCRs clustered in the first cohort were found to also tend to co-occur in the approximately 120 validation repertoires, with roughly 93% of cluster scores above 0. Most TCR sequences were observed very rarely across donors, whereas some public TCRs were present in many individuals. The study gave a list of 150 to 200 TCR beta chains associated with cytomegalovirus. In both the original and validation cohorts, the classifier was reported to diagnose cytomegalovirus status with high specificity and sensitivity. All 120 or so repertoires were used to score co-occurrence in the validation cohort in a later analysis, because that analysis had no HLA typing for the cohort.

Receptor amplification or capture employed the immunoSEQ multiplex PCR assay. The source study handled its data this way. A statistical classification framework was developed to diagnose cytomegalovirus status using the catalog of TCR beta chain sequences. TCRdb obtained this table from immuneACCESS and retained in-frame rearrangements with V and J assigned. These tables miss some clones; where compared with another copy, unresolved V genes account for less than half of the shortfall, and the remainder is unexplained. V, J and clone size are taken as reported in that table, and D and trimming were inferred from the DNA itself. The sample yields some 340,000 clones; about 85% were counted once. Of the sample, approximately 1.2% is held by the ten largest clones. This clone was picked up one time. Its antigen is still unknown. No clone much larger than this one lies a single base away; base qualities are absent.

The donors were included in the validation cohort of some 120 subjects, a group kept apart from the roughly 700-subject first cohort. The V end loses 0 bases and the J end loses 6 bases, and a stretch of 8 bases separates them. Including the terminal cysteine and phenylalanine, the CDR3 comprises 13 residues. The DNA shown is the 39-base CDR3, in frame from base 1. The germline V gene gives CDR1 as SGDLS and CDR2 as YYNGEE. The V and J genes are TRBV9 and TRBJ2-3; no confident D gene assignment can be made. Sequencing was carried out using PBMCs. The receptor's source is a woman aged 25 to 45 in good health and CMV-seropositive. In nucleotide form, the sequence is TGTGCCAGCAGCGTAGCCCTCGCCGATACGCAGTATTTT. Its protein product is CASSVALADTQYF. When the CDR3 is completed using the reference TRBV9 and TRBJ2-3 genes on either side, the full variable domain is DSGVTQTPKHLITATGQRVTLRCSPRSGDLSVYWYQQSLDQGLQFLIQYYNGEERAKGNILERFSAQQFPDLHSELNLSSLELGDSALYFCASSVALADTQYFGPGTRLTVL.